What follows is one TCR beta chain and its context. The antigen is not known. Method: immunoSEQ multiplex PCR; TCRdb's copy keeps in-frame clones and lacks some. The table has 400,000 to 600,000 clones, about 96% seen once. This sample was included in a study of shared clonotypes between healthy human individuals. Study results and limitations: The study found lower generation probabilities in non-shared clonotypes than in those shared by all four donors.

Naive CD4+ cells were CD45RA-selected; the remaining cells were memory. CDR1 and CDR2 from the germline V gene are GTSNPN and SVGIG (reference sequence). This CDR3 has 16 amino acids. After removal of 0 bases from V and 3 bases from J, the junction contained 8 bases not matched to a gene. This receptor was obtained from a woman aged 25 to 39 in good health. Input material: naive CD4+ T cells sorted from blood. Specified subset: CD45RA+ positively selected. The chain joins TRBV30 to TRBJ2-3; TRBD2 aligns across 8 bases. The CDR3 protein is CAWSVGWTGGTDTQYF. The CDR3 bases are TGTGCCTGGAGTGTAGGTTGGACGGGAGGGACAGATACGCAGTATTTT.